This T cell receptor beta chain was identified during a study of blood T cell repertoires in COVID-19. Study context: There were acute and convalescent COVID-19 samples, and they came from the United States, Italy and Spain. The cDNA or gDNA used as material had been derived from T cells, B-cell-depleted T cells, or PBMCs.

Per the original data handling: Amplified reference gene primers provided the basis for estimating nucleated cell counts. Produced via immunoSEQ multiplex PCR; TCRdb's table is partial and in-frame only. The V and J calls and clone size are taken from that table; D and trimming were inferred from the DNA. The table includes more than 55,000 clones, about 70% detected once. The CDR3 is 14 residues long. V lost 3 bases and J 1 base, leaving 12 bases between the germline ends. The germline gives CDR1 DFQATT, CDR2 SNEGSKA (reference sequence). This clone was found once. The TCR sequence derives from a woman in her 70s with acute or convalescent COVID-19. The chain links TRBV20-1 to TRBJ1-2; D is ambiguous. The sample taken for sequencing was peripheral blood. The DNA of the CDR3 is TGCAGTGCTAGTATAGCCGCCGGTAACTATGGCTACACCTTC. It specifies CSASIAAGNYGYTF.